This T cell receptor (beta chain) was sequenced for a study of chemoradiotherapy in HPV16-positive cancers. Study overall: Candidate HPV-specific T-cell clones and common TCR motifs came from functional assays in two HPV16-positive patients.

Clones were read by immunoSEQ multiplex PCR, and TCRdb kept only the in-frame ones, dropping some. The table has about 12,000 clones, approximately 86% seen once. This CDR3 is built from 12 residues. Trimming left V 2 bases short and J 9 bases short, with 8 bases between. In germline, CDR1 is MNHNS, CDR2 SASEGT. The sample in question was blood, obtained from a patient who underwent chemoradiotherapy. The rearrangement links TRBV6-1 to TRBJ2-1, with unresolved D. The source is a human donor with HPV-associated anogenital cancer. The CDR3 DNA follows: TGTGCCAGCAGTGAATATGGGGTTGAGCAGTTCTTC. It translates to CASSEYGVEQFF.